These 28 T cell receptor beta chains originate from one sample sequenced in a study of CD8 T cells in ankylosing spondylitis. These receptors have no identified antigens. One entry per CDR3 protein results from TCRdb running MiXCR on the 5' RACE reads. The sample yields under 950,000 distinct CDR3 sequences, under 20% seen once. Study-level findings and limits: Blood from ankylosing spondylitis patients appeared to carry a characteristic eight-variant TCR beta motif.

The sequenced sample consisted of blood, either unsorted or a sorted T cell fraction (not recorded which). The receptors derive from a male donor with ankylosing spondylitis.

The chain is built from TRBV29-1 and TRBJ1-4; weak D call: TRBD1 (6 bases). The CDR3 extends over 12 amino acids. Germline V gene sequence: CDR1 SQVTM, CDR2 ANQGSEA. Between the trimmed V and J ends, which lost 5 bases and 7 bases, there was a span of 11 bases. Here the CDR3 DNA reads TGCAGCGTTCAAGGGGGAGGTGAAAAACTGTTTTTT. It encodes CSVQGGGEKLFF.

The V call is TRBV5-1, the J call TRBJ2-6; the D is unclear. Germline CDR1 reads SGHRS; CDR2 reads YFSETQ. V lost 7 bases and J 0 bases, leaving 8 bases between the germline ends. The CDR3 runs 14 residues. CDR3 residues: CASEDLSGANVLTF. The CDR3 bases are TGCGCCAGCGAGGATCTCTCTGGGGCCAACGTCCTGACTTTC.

The gene calls are TRBV6-4 and TRBJ2-1, with 11 bases matching TRBD1. Unmatched junction bases numbered 6, after V lost 0 bases and J lost 8 bases. Germline CDR1 and CDR2: MRHNA and SNTAGT. CDR3 length: 16 residues. In DNA, the CDR3 is TGTGCCAGCAGTGACTCGGGGTTGGGACAGGGGGATGAGCAGTTCTTC. Protein product: CASSDSGLGQGDEQFF.

The count of this clonotype is one. V and J are TRBV6-1 and TRBJ1-1; tentatively, D is TRBD1 (6 bases). CDR1 and CDR2 from the germline V gene are MNHNS and SASEGT. The CDR3 is 14 amino acids. With 4 bases removed from V and 5 bases from J, the gap between germline ends came to 14 bases. The CDR3 region has the DNA TGTGCCAGCAGTGTCGGGGGGCGACGTACTGAAGCTTTCTTT. It codes for CASSVGGRRTEAFF.

On this clonotype itself: The conserved closing phenylalanine or tryptophan is absent in this CDR3, likely reflecting a read error. This chain links TRBV12-3 or TRBV12-4 with TRBJ2-7; D unclear. There are 14 residues in the CDR3. V was shortened by 8 bases and J by 0 bases, with 14 bases between the two germline ends. CDR3 in amino acids: CASAGRATSYEQYI. The CDR3 DNA reads TGTGCCAGCGCTGGACGGGCCACCTCCTACGAGCAGTACATC.

This clonotype was seen only a few times. The V gene is TRBV14, the J gene TRBJ1-4, with D uncertain. CDR3 size: 15 residues. Germline V gene lookup returns CDR1 SGHDN and CDR2 FVKESK. The V end lost 0 bases, the J end lost 7 bases, and 12 bases lay between the germline ends. Here the CDR3 DNA reads TGTGCCAGCAGCCAAGAGATGAGCTGGGGTGAAAAACTGTTTTTT. Translated, it gives CASSQEMSWGEKLFF.

This clonotype was recorded a few times. This chain connects TRBV6-5 to TRBJ2-2; D remains unclear. The germline V gene has CDR1 MNHEY and CDR2 SVGAGI. Between the trimmed V and J ends, which lost 0 bases and 1 base, there was a span of 9 bases. The CDR3 runs 16 residues. The chain's CDR3 is CASSYSWRWNTGELFF. CDR3 bases: TGTGCCAGCAGTTACTCGTGGCGGTGGAACACCGGGGAGCTGTTTTTT.

This clonotype has a handful of counts. V and J are TRBV18 and TRBJ2-2, with D possibly TRBD1 on 5 matching bases. Trimming cost V 3 bases and J 1 base, with 9 bases left between them. CDR3 size: 15 residues. From germline, CDR1 is KGHSH and CDR2 LQKENI. CDR3 DNA sequence: TGTGCCAGCTCACCGAAGACAGTGAACACCGGGGAGCTGTTTTTT. Its translation is CASSPKTVNTGELFF.

The rearrangement uses TRBV5-1 and TRBJ1-2, with 11 bases fitting TRBD1. The CDR3 extends over 16 amino acids. After removal of 2 bases from V and 3 bases from J, the junction contained 6 bases not matched to a gene. CDR1 and CDR2 from the germline V gene are SGHRS and YFSETQ. CDR3 nucleotides: TGCGCCAGCAGCTTCCATCCGGGACAGGGGGACTATGGCTACACCTTC. Protein: CASSFHPGQGDYGYTF.

This clonotype turned up a few times. The rearrangement joins TRBV7-7 to TRBJ2-5; TRBD2 matches 8 bases. Unmatched junction bases numbered 6, after V lost 11 bases and J lost 1 base. This CDR3 comprises 13 residues. Germline V gene lookup returns CDR1 SSHAT and CDR2 FNYEAQ (reference sequence). DNA of the CDR3: TGTGCCGCGGGGGGACCTACCCAAGAGACCCAGTACTTC. Amino acids: CAAGGPTQETQYF.

The V call is TRBV7-9, the J call TRBJ2-1; a possible D gene is TRBD1 (5 bases). V was shortened by 7 bases and J by 7 bases, with 14 bases between the two germline ends. This CDR3 spans 13 amino acids. From germline, CDR1 is SEHNR and CDR2 FQNEAQ (reference sequence). The CDR3 DNA is TGTGCCAGCACCCAATACGCAGGGAATGAGCAGTTCTTC. As protein: CASTQYAGNEQFF. The whole variable domain, filled in from reference TRBV7-9 and TRBJ2-1, reads DTGVSQNPRHKITKRGQNVTFRCDPISEHNRLYWYRQTLGQGPEFLTYFQNEAQLEKSRLLSDRFSAERPKGSFSTLEIQRTEQGDSAMYLCASTQYAGNEQFFGPGTRLTVL.

This clonotype was picked up a small number of times. The rearrangement links TRBV20-1 to TRBJ2-3; 8 bases align to TRBD2. CDR1 is DFQATT, CDR2 SNEGSKA, per germline (reference sequence). The CDR3 totals 14 residues. With 6 bases clipped from V and 4 bases from J, the junction kept 9 bases outside the gene matches. In DNA form, the CDR3 reads TGCAGTGCCGGACCGGGACTAGGGGCAGATACGCAGTATTTT. Its translation is CSAGPGLGADTQYF.

This clonotype has a handful of counts. J is TRBJ2-1 and V is TRBV27, with D unclear. V was pared by 4 bases and J by 4 bases, with 20 bases between. The CDR3 covers 17 residues. Per the germline V gene, CDR1 is MNHEY and CDR2 is SMNVEV (reference sequence). Here the CDR3 reads CASSSLRTLGNYNEQFF. The CDR3 DNA reads as TGTGCCAGCAGTTCCTTAAGGACGCTCGGAAATTACAATGAGCAGTTCTTC.

The V call is TRBV7-9, the J call TRBJ2-1; 8 bases align to TRBD2. V dropped 3 bases and J dropped 7; count of bases not matched to a gene: 5. The length of the CDR3 is 14 residues. The germline V gene has CDR1 SEHNR and CDR2 FQNEAQ (reference sequence). CDR3 sequence: CASSFKRELNEQFF. DNA of the CDR3: TGTGCCAGCAGCTTCAAGCGGGAGCTGAATGAGCAGTTCTTC.

J is TRBJ2-2 and V is TRBV3-1; 7 bases map to TRBD2. Trimming cost V 0 bases and J 3 bases; bases outside gene matches: 7. CDR1 is LGHDT and CDR2 is YNNKEL in the germline V gene (reference sequence). The CDR3 has 17 amino acids. The CDR3 region is CASSQDRGGKDTGELFF. The CDR3 DNA is TGTGCCAGCAGCCAAGATCGCGGGGGTAAGGACACCGGGGAGCTGTTTTTT.

The sample holds one count of this clonotype. V is TRBV29-1 and J is TRBJ1-2; no clear D gene. Per germline, CDR1 SQVTM and CDR2 ANQGSEA. This CDR3 has 14 residues. V lost 2 bases and J 6 bases, leaving 16 bases between the germline ends. CDR3 region: CSVEKGNFVDGYTF. The DNA for the CDR3 is TGCAGCGTTGAAAAAGGCAACTTCGTCGATGGCTACACCTTC.

This chain joins TRBV2 and TRBJ2-2; perhaps TRBD2 as D (6 bases). V lost 6 bases to trimming and J lost 0 bases, with 11 bases between them. The CDR3 totals 15 residues. Germline CDR1 reads SNHLY; CDR2 reads FYNNEI. The CDR3 loop reads CASRGGRANTGELFF. CDR3 coding DNA: TGTGCCAGCAGGGGAGGCAGGGCGAACACCGGGGAGCTGTTTTTT.

This chain uses TRBV20-1 with TRBJ2-7; 8 bases are shared with TRBD2. The V gene's germline CDR1 is DFQATT and CDR2 SNEGSKA (reference sequence). There are 13 residues in the CDR3. The V segment lost 6 bases and the J segment 4 bases; nucleotides outside the gene matches: 8. CDR3: CSANSGVAYEQYF. CDR3 nucleotides: TGCAGTGCGAATAGCGGGGTAGCTTACGAGCAGTACTTC.

A single count supports this clonotype. This chain uses TRBV13 with TRBJ2-1; 7 bases map to TRBD2. The CDR3 spans 15 residues. Germline CDR1 is PRHDT and CDR2 is FYEKMQ (reference sequence). The junction had 12 bases not matched to a gene; V was cut back by 8 bases and J by 5 bases. This CDR3 is CASGGVRGRDNEQFF. CDR3 nucleotides: TGTGCCAGCGGGGGGGTTCGGGGCAGGGACAATGAGCAGTTCTTC.

This clonotype came up a few times. V and J are TRBV5-1 and TRBJ1-6, with 7 bases identical to TRBD1. Germline CDR1 and CDR2: SGHRS and YFSETQ. The CDR3 consists of 16 residues. V shed 0 bases and J 8 bases; nucleotides not matched to a gene: 8. In DNA form, the CDR3 reads TGCGCCAGCAGCTTGGACCACAGGGGTAGGGATTCACCCCTCCACTTT. Translation gives CASSLDHRGRDSPLHF.

This clonotype has only one observation. This rearrangement joins TRBV27 to TRBJ2-7; no firm D call. V was shortened by 0 bases and J by 6 bases, with 12 bases between the two germline ends. The CDR3 sequence is 14 residues long. Germline V CDR1 and CDR2: MNHEY, SMNVEV (reference sequence). CDR3 DNA sequence: TGTGCCAGCAGTTTATCTGGGATAATCTCCGAGCAGTACTTC. Encoded protein: CASSLSGIISEQYF.

This clonotype turned up a few times. The gene calls are TRBV5-1 and TRBJ2-5, with 12 positions matching TRBD2. Germline CDR1 and CDR2: SGHRS and YFSETQ. The CDR3 is 16 amino acids. Trimming cost V 3 bases and J 5 bases; bases outside gene matches: 8. The CDR3: CASSYRLAGVRETQYF. The CDR3 bases are TGCGCCAGCAGCTACCGACTAGCGGGAGTCCGGGAGACCCAGTACTTC.

This clonotype was observed a handful of times. The J gene is TRBJ2-2, the V gene TRBV20-1; D is possibly TRBD2 (6 bases). Germline lookup yields CDR1 DFQATT and CDR2 SNEGSKA (reference sequence). This CDR3 is 15 amino acids long. Trimming shortened V by 5 bases and J by 2 bases, and 15 bases separated the two germline ends. In nucleotides, the CDR3 is TGCAGTGCTCCTTGGGGACTGTTAAACACCGGGGAGCTGTTTTTT. This sequence encodes CSAPWGLLNTGELFF.

The V gene is TRBV6-2 or TRBV6-3, the J gene TRBJ1-2, with 7 bases matching TRBD1. V shed 2 bases, J shed 10 bases, and the junction held 13 bases outside the gene matches. Germline assignment: CDR1 MNHEY and CDR2 SVGEGT. The CDR3 covers 15 residues. CDR3 residues: CASSYDLGTAAYYTF. CDR3 coding DNA: TGTGCCAGCAGTTACGACCTCGGGACAGCGGCTTACTACACCTTC.

The chain couples TRBV4-3 to TRBJ2-3, with TRBD2 as a possible D gene (6 bases). CDR3 length: 13 amino acids. V lost 2 bases, J lost 6 bases, and 9 bases lay in between. CDR1 is LGHNA and CDR2 is YSLEER in the germline V gene. DNA of the CDR3: TGCGCCAGCAGCCAACTGGAGGGGGATACGCAGTATTTT. Amino acids: CASSQLEGDTQYF.

This clonotype was seen more than once but under ten times. The chain employs TRBV11-2 and TRBJ2-7; D uncertain. Per the germline V gene, CDR1 is SGHAT and CDR2 is FQNNGV. This CDR3 has 16 residues. The V and J ends lost 5 bases and 1 base respectively, with 18 bases between them. The CDR3 spells CASSHPTFEPSYEQYF. In nucleotides, the CDR3 is TGTGCCAGCAGCCACCCTACCTTCGAGCCTTCCTACGAGCAGTACTTC.

The rearrangement uses TRBV24-1 and TRBJ2-5; weak D call: TRBD2 (6 bases). The CDR3 consists of 16 residues. Germline V gene lookup returns CDR1 KGHDR and CDR2 SFDVKD. The V end was cut by 5 bases, the J end by 4 bases, with 19 bases between. The CDR3 DNA is TGTGCCACCAGTGTTTGGGGCGGCGGAGCGGGAGAGACCCAGTACTTC. As protein: CATSVWGGGAGETQYF.

V usage is TRBV7-8 and J usage is TRBJ2-7; a possible D gene is TRBD2 (6 bases). The CDR3 contains 15 residues. Germline lookup yields CDR1 SGHVS and CDR2 FQNEAQ. V lost 3 bases, J lost 5 bases, and 17 bases lay in between. The DNA of the CDR3 is TGTGCCAGCAGCTTTAGGGACTGGGGAATGGACGAGCAGTACTTC. As protein: CASSFRDWGMDEQYF.